This note documents a single T cell receptor (beta chain) sequence. The PCR was carried out with 60 Vbeta primers and 13 Jbeta primers. Some clones are missing from TCRdb's copy, which holds only in-frame ones; the method was immunoSEQ multiplex PCR. With 96,000 or so clones in the sample, the ten largest clones hold just over 5.5%. This sample stems from a study of cytomegalovirus exposure and HLA in healthy donors. Germline values: CDR1 MNHNS, CDR2 SASEGT. The V end was cut by 2 bases, the J end by 6 bases, with 17 bases between. The CDR3 loop spans 16 amino acids. The sequencing input was PBMCs. The sequence derives from a girl between 5 and 17 years old in good health and CMV-seropositive. This chain joins TRBV6-1 and TRBJ1-3; possible D gene TRBD1, 6 bases. DNA for the CDR3: TGTGCCAGCAGTGAATCTCCGACAGGTCTAGCAAACACCATATATTTT. This encodes CASSESPTGLANTIYF.